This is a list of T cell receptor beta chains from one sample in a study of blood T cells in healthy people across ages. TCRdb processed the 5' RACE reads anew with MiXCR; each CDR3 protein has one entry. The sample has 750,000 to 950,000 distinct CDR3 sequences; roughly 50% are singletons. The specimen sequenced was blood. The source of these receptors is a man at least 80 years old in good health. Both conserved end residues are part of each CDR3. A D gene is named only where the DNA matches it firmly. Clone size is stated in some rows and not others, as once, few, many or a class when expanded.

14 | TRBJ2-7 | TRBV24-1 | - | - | CATSDNGGYYEQYF | TGTGCCACCAGTGATAACGGAGGTTACTACGAGCAGTACTTC
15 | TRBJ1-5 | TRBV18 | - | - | CASSEGPLGNQPQHF | TGTGCCAGCTCGGAGGGCCCCCTTGGCAATCAGCCCCAGCATTTT
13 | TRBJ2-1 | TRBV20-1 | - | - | CSAPQEGSGEQFF | TGCAGTGCGCCTCAAGAGGGGTCAGGGGAGCAGTTCTTC
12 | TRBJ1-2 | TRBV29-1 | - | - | CSVEVGPYGYTF | TGCAGCGTTGAGGTGGGTCCCTATGGCTACACCTTC
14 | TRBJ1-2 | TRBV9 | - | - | CASSPRGQLDGYTF | TGTGCCAGCAGCCCCCGGGGGCAATTGGATGGCTACACCTTC
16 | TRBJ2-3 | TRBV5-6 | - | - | CASSIRSATGTDTQYF | TGTGCCAGCAGCATCCGGTCCGCCACCGGCACAGATACGCAGTATTTT
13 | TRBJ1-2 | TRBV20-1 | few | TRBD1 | CSAPMGQLQGYTF | TGCAGTGCTCCAATGGGACAGCTTCAAGGCTACACCTTC
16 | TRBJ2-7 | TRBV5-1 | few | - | CASSSGGTANAYEQYF | TGCGCCAGCAGCTCTGGGGGGACAGCAAATGCCTACGAGCAGTACTTC
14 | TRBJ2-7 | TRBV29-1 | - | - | CSVVWDVNPYEQYF | TGCAGCGTTGTATGGGACGTAAATCCCTACGAGCAGTACTTC
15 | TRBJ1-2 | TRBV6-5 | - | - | CASSWVRGGPYGYTF | TGTGCTAGCAGCTGGGTTCGCGGGGGCCCCTATGGCTACACCTTC
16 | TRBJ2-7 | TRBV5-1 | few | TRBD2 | CASSWGGTGKTYEQYF | TGCGCCAGCAGCTGGGGGGGGACGGGCAAAACCTACGAGCAGTACTTC
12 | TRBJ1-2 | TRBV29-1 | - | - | CSVDGINYGYTF | TGCAGCGTTGACGGGATTAACTATGGCTACACCTTC
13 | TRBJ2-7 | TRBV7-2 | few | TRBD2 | CASSLRTSNEQYF | TGTGCCAGCAGCTTGCGGACTAGTAACGAGCAGTACTTC
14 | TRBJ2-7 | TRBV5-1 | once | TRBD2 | CASSSGLQTYEQYF | TGCGCCAGCAGCTCGGGACTACAAACCTACGAGCAGTACTTC
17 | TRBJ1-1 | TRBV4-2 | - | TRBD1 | CASSQDPGQGAFTEAFF | TGTGCCAGCAGCCAAGACCCGGGACAGGGGGCCTTCACTGAAGCTTTCTTT